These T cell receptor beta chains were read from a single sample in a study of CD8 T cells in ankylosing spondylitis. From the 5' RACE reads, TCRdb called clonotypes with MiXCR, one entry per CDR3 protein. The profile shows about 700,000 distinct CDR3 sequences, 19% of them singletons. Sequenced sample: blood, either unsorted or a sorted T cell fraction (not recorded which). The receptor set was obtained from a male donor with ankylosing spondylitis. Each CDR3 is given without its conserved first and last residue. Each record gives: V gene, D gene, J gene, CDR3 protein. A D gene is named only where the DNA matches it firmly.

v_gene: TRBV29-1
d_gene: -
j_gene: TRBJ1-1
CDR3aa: SVGVERTEAF

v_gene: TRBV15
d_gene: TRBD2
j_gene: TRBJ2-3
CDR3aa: ATSRKLAGTSTDTQY

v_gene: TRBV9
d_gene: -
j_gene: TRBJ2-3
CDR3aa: ASSVGTPGFSTDTQY

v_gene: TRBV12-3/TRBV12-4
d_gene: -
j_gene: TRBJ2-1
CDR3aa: ASSLAEDGPYNEQF

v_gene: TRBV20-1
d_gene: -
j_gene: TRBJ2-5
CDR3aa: SARFGAPETQY

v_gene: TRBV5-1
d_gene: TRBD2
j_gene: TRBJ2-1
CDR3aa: ASSWGAGVDEQF

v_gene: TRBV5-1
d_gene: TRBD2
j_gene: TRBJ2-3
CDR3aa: ASSYRTSGYTDTQY

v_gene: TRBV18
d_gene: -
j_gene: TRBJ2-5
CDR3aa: ASSPGQLSGETQY

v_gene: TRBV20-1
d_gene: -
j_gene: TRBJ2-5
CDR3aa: SANRVDQETQY

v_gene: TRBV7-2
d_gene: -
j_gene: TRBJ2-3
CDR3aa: ASSFPGLLTDTQY

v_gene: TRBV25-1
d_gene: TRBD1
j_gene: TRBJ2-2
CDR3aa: ASSEYEKDRYTGELF

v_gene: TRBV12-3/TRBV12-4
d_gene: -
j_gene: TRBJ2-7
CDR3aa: ASSFRYNPYEQY

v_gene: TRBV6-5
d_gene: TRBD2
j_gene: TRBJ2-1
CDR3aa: ASSSPSLSGRINEQF

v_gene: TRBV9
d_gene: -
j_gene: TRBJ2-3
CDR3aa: ASSDSFTQY

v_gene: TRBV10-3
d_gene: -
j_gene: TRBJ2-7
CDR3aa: AVNASPAYEQY

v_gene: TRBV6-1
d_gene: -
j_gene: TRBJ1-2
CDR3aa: ASSRQYNYGYT

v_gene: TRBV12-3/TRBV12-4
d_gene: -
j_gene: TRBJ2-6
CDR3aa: ASRAPGANVLT

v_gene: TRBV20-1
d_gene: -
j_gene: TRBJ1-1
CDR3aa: SARDQKTQVLTEAF

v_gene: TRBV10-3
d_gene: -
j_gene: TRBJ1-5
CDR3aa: AISELGLDQPQH